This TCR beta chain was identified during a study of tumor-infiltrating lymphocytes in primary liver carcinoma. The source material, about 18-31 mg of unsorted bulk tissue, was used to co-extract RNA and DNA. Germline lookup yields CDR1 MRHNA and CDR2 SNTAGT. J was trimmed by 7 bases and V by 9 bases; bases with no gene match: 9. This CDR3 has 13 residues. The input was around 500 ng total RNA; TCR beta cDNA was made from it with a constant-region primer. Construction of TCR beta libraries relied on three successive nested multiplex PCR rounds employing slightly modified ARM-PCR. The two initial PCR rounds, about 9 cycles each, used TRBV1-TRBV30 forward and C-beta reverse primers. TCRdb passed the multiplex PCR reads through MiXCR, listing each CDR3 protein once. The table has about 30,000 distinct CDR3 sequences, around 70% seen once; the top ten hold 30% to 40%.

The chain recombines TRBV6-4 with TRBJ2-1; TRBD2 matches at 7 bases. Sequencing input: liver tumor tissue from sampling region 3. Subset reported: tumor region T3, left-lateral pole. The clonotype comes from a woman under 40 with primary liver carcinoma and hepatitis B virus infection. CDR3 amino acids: CASSFGRWNEQFF. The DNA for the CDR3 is TGTGCCAGTAGTTTCGGGAGGTGGAATGAGCAGTTCTTC.